The clone carrying this TCR beta chain appeared many times. These data come from a study of T cells after yellow fever vaccination. General study points: Boosting was followed by the reappearance of most primary-vaccination clones (approximately 95% CD4, 70% to 90% CD8).

Trimming shortened V by 1 base and J by 4 bases, and 18 bases separated the two germline ends. CDR3 length equals 17 residues. Looked up from germline, CDR1 is SGHAT and CDR2 is FQNNGV. Via MiXCR, TCRdb re-called the 5' RACE reads, giving one row per CDR3 protein. The table has about 20,000 distinct CDR3 sequences, around 5% seen once; the top ten hold about 20%. The chain uses TRBV11-2 and TRBJ2-3; tentative D call: TRBD2 (5 bases). The TCR sequence derives from a man in his late teens or twenties who received the YFV17D yellow fever vaccine. Sequencing was performed on PBMCs, either bulk or a sorted T-cell subset (CD4+, CD8+, memory, or dextramer-sorted; not recorded which), taken approximately 47 days after the first yellow fever vaccination. Written as DNA, the CDR3 is TGTGCCAGCAGCTTAGGGAGGTCGAGAGTGCGCCCAGATACGCAGTATTTT. This translates into CASSLGRSRVRPDTQYF. Combining the CDR3 with reference TRBV11-2 and TRBJ2-3 gives the whole variable domain EAGVAQSPRYKIIEKRQSVAFWCNPISGHATLYWYQQILGQGPKLLIQFQNNGVVDDSQLPKDRFSAERLKGVDSTLKIQPAKLEDSAVYLCASSLGRSRVRPDTQYFGPGTRLTVL.